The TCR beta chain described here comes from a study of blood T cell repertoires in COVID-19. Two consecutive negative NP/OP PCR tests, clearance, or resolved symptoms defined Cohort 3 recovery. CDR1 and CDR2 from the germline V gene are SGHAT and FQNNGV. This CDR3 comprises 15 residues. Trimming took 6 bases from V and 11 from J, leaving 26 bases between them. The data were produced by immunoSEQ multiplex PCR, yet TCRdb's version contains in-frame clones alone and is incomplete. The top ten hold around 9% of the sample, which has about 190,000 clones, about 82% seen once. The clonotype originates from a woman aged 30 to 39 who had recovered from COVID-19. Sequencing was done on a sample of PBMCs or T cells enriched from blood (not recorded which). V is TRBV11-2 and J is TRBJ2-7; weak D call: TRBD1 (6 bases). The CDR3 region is CASSSVPRQDKMEYF. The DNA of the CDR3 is TGTGCCAGCAGTTCTGTGCCGAGACAGGACAAGATGGAGTACTTC.